What follows are 32 T cell receptor beta chains derived from one specimen sequenced in a study of cytomegalovirus exposure and HLA in healthy donors. With 60 Vbeta and 13 Jbeta primers, the PCR was carried out. Sequencing was performed with immunoSEQ multiplex PCR; in TCRdb, only in-frame clones are kept and a portion is missing. The sample lists roughly 98,000 clones; about 81% were seen once. Sequencing was carried out using PBMCs. These receptor sequences come from a man aged 35-49 years in good health and CMV-seronegative.

In DNA form, the CDR3 reads TGTGCCAGCAGCCCTTCGGGGGGCTTGGGGAGAAACACCATATATTTT. Encoded protein: CASSPSGGLGRNTIYF. The V call is TRBV5-4, the J call TRBJ1-3; D may be TRBD1 (6 bases). Germline V gene data show CDR1 as SGHNT and CDR2 as YYREEE (reference sequence). V was clipped by 4 bases and J by 5 bases, with 19 bases between them. This CDR3 has 16 residues.

The CDR3: CASSPSLSNQPQHF. Written as DNA, the CDR3 is TGTGCCAGCTCACCGTCCCTGAGCAATCAGCCCCAGCATTTT. The chain employs TRBV18 and TRBJ1-5; the D is unclear. Germline V CDR1 and CDR2: KGHSH, LQKENI. The CDR3 extends over 14 amino acids. V was shortened by 3 bases and J by 1 base, with 7 bases between the two germline ends.

The genes are TRBV5-1 and TRBJ2-5, with TRBD1 matching over 9 bases. Germline assignment: CDR1 SGHRS and CDR2 YFSETQ. This CDR3 spans 14 amino acids. V gave up 7 bases and J gave up 5 bases; unmatched junction bases: 9. In DNA, the CDR3 is TGCGCCAGCGAGGGGACAGGGCAAGGGGAGACCCAGTACTTC. It encodes CASEGTGQGETQYF.

The chain carries TRBV27 and TRBJ1-2; possible D gene TRBD1, 6 bases. The CDR3 is made up of 13 amino acids. Trimming cost V 5 bases and J 4 bases, with 11 bases left between them. Germline-derived CDR1 and CDR2 are MNHEY and SMNVEV (reference sequence). The chain's CDR3 is CASSRDTTYGYTF. The CDR3 DNA sequence: TGTGCCAGCAGTCGGGACACAACCTATGGCTACACCTTC.

This chain connects TRBV9 to TRBJ2-3, with D possibly TRBD2 on 7 matching bases. The germline gives CDR1 SGDLS, CDR2 YYNGEE. CDR3 length: 15 residues. The V and J ends lost 2 bases and 1 base respectively, with 11 bases between them. The CDR3 region is CASSVGGRGTDTQYF. The CDR3, as DNA: TGTGCCAGCAGCGTCGGGGGGCGGGGCACAGATACGCAGTATTTT.

V and J are TRBV5-1 and TRBJ2-1; 7 positions match TRBD2. CDR1 is SGHRS, CDR2 YFSETQ, per germline. The trim removed 0 bases at V and 9 bases at J, leaving 6 bases unmatched. The CDR3 runs 14 residues. CDR3 bases: TGCGCCAGCAGCTTGGCCGGGGGGTCCCCTGAGCAGTTCTTC. Translating gives CASSLAGGSPEQFF.

This clone has just one count. The chain carries TRBV7-8 and TRBJ2-5; TRBD2 aligns across 13 bases. This CDR3 is built from 17 residues. The ends lost 2 bases at V and 1 base at J; junction bases unmatched: 4. Germline V gene sequence: CDR1 SGHVS, CDR2 FQNEAQ. The CDR3 protein is CASSLRLAGGTQETQYF. CDR3 in DNA: TGTGCCAGCAGCTTAAGACTAGCGGGGGGAACCCAAGAGACCCAGTACTTC.

This clone was detected a few times. The genes are TRBV19 and TRBJ2-7; TRBD1 aligns across 9 bases. V was pared by 6 bases and J by 1 base, with 4 bases of the junction left unmatched. The CDR3 has 14 amino acids. The germline V gene has CDR1 LNHDA and CDR2 SQIVND (reference sequence). The CDR3 nucleotides read TGTGCCAGTAGGATGGACAGGGGATCCTACGAGCAGTACTTC. This translates into CASRMDRGSYEQYF. Complete variable domain (other parts from reference TRBV19 and TRBJ2-7): DGGITQSPKYLFRKEGQNVTLSCEQNLNHDAMYWYRQDPGQGLRLIYYSQIVNDFQKGDIAEGYSVSREKKESFPLTVTSAQKNPTAFYLCASRMDRGSYEQYFGPGTRLTVT.

V is TRBV7-9 and J is TRBJ1-4; no reliable D call. Trimming took off 3 bases at V and 7 bases at J, with 12 bases between the two ends. CDR1 and CDR2 (germline): SEHNR, FQNEAQ (reference sequence). This CDR3 has 14 amino acids. CDR3 bases: TGTGCCAGCAGCTTTGGGTCGGGAGGTGAAAAACTGTTTTTT. Translation gives CASSFGSGGEKLFF.

The chain couples TRBV27 to TRBJ1-6; no clear D. This CDR3 has 12 residues. The germline V gene has CDR1 MNHEY and CDR2 SMNVEV (reference sequence). V was pared by 6 bases and J by 5 bases, with 5 bases between. CDR3 in amino acids: CASSLNNSPLHF. CDR3 nucleotide sequence: TGTGCCAGCAGCCTAAATAATTCACCCCTCCACTTT.

The chain links TRBV6-1 to TRBJ2-7; TRBD2 agrees at 8 bases. The germline V gene encodes CDR1 MNHNS and CDR2 SASEGT. CDR3 length: 15 amino acids. J gave up 5 bases and V 2 bases, and 8 bases lay outside the gene matches. The CDR3 nucleotides are TGTGCCAGCAGTGAAACTTGGACTAGCCTCAACGAGCAGTACTTC. Encoded protein: CASSETWTSLNEQYF.

The J gene is TRBJ2-7, the V gene TRBV28, with D maybe TRBD1 (5 bases). The V gene lost 6 bases and the J gene lost 0 bases, with 6 bases spanning the gap. Germline V gives CDR1 MDHEN, CDR2 SYDVKM. The CDR3 length is 12 residues. The CDR3 here is CASRTASYEQYF. The CDR3, as DNA: TGTGCCAGCAGGACAGCCTCCTACGAGCAGTACTTC.

V usage is TRBV6-6 and J usage is TRBJ2-7; the match to TRBD2 covers 10 bases. Germline CDR1 reads MNHNY; CDR2 reads SVGAGI (reference sequence). CDR3 length: 14 residues. Germline trimming cut 5 bases from V and 4 bases from J; bases unmatched to any gene: 5. The CDR3 is CASSISGGPYEQYF. CDR3 DNA sequence: TGTGCCAGCAGTATTAGCGGGGGGCCTTACGAGCAGTACTTC.

The V call is TRBV27, the J call TRBJ2-7, with 8 bases that match TRBD1. Germline CDR1 and CDR2: MNHEY and SMNVEV (reference sequence). V shed 3 bases, J shed 2 bases, and the junction held 12 bases outside the gene matches. The CDR3 spans 17 residues. This chain's CDR3 is CASSFPAWTGMPYEQYF. CDR3 nucleotide sequence: TGTGCCAGCAGTTTCCCCGCCTGGACAGGGATGCCCTACGAGCAGTACTTC.

The CDR3 region is CASSRGGINTGELFF. CDR3 DNA: TGTGCCAGCAGCCGAGGGGGTATTAACACCGGGGAGCTGTTTTTT. The chain has TRBV11-3 and TRBJ2-2; weak D call: TRBD1 (6 bases). Trimming shortened V by 5 bases and J by 2 bases, and 12 bases separated the two germline ends. CDR1 and CDR2 from the germline V gene are SGHNT and YENEEA. The CDR3 has 15 residues.

This clone was observed once. The rearrangement joins TRBV10-3 to TRBJ2-5; 10 bases agree with TRBD2. Trimming at V came to 5 bases and at J to 5 bases, leaving 8 bases not matched to a gene. This CDR3 is 15 amino acids long. Looked up from germline, CDR1 is ENHRY and CDR2 is SYGVKD. The CDR3: CAISQSGGASETQYF. CDR3 DNA: TGTGCCATCAGTCAGAGCGGGGGGGCTTCCGAGACCCAGTACTTC.

This chain connects TRBV7-2 to TRBJ2-7, with TRBD2 matching 12 bases. With 4 bases clipped from V and 4 bases from J, the junction kept 5 bases outside the gene matches. CDR3 size: 15 residues. Germline V gene sequence: CDR1 SGHTA, CDR2 FQGNSA. Written as DNA, the CDR3 is TGTGCCAGCAGCTCCTTCGGACTAGCGGGGTACGAGCAGTACTTC. Protein product: CASSSFGLAGYEQYF.

The genes are TRBV6-5 and TRBJ2-1; tentatively, D is TRBD1 (6 bases). The CDR3 runs 16 residues. CDR1 is MNHEY, CDR2 SVGAGI, per germline. Trimming took 2 bases from V and 4 from J, leaving 15 bases between them. The CDR3 protein is CASSYLGGRGYNEQFF. The CDR3 bases are TGTGCCAGCAGTTACCTTGGGGGCCGAGGATACAATGAGCAGTTCTTC.

The chain uses TRBV7-3 and TRBJ2-2; D perhaps matches TRBD2 (6 bases). This CDR3 comprises 14 residues. Per germline, CDR1 SGHTA and CDR2 FQGTGA. Trimming removed 8 bases at V and 1 base at J, with 11 bases between. CDR3 sequence reads: CASARGGNTGELFF. In DNA, the CDR3 is TGTGCCAGCGCTCGGGGAGGGAACACCGGGGAGCTGTTTTTT.

The V gene is TRBV5-4, the J gene TRBJ2-5; possibly TRBD2 for D (5 bases). The better agreement between TRBJ2-7 and the DNA end casts doubt on the J call. The CDR3 is made up of 17 amino acids. Germline-derived CDR1 and CDR2 are SGHNT and YYREEE (reference sequence). The CDR3 spells CASSPVGGGGPVYEQYF. The CDR3 DNA sequence: TGTGCCAGCAGCCCCGTCGGCGGTGGAGGCCCAGTTTACGAGCAGTACTTC.

V is TRBV28 and J is TRBJ1-6; 9 bases agree with TRBD1. This CDR3 is built from 16 residues. V shed 5 bases, J shed 5 bases, and the junction held 7 bases outside the gene matches. The germline V gene encodes CDR1 MDHEN and CDR2 SYDVKM. CDR3 loop: CASSLLQGANNSPLHF. The CDR3 DNA follows: TGTGCCAGCAGTCTCCTACAGGGGGCCAATAATTCACCCCTCCACTTT. Combining the CDR3 with reference TRBV28 and TRBJ1-6 gives the whole variable domain DVKVTQSSRYLVKRTGEKVFLECVQDMDHENMFWYRQDPGLGLRLIYFSYDVKMKEKGDIPEGYSVSREKKERFSLILESASTNQTSMYLCASSLLQGANNSPLHFGNGTRLTVT.

CDR3 sequence: CAWTKTGVIGNTIYF. In DNA form, the CDR3 reads TGTGCCTGGACTAAGACAGGAGTTATTGGAAACACCATATATTTT. The V and J genes are TRBV30 and TRBJ1-3; perhaps TRBD1 as D (6 bases). The length of the CDR3 is 15 residues. The V end was cut by 4 bases, the J end by 3 bases, with 16 bases between. The germline gives CDR1 GTSNPN, CDR2 SVGIG (reference sequence). Full variable domain (missing parts from reference TRBV30 and TRBJ1-3): SQTIHQWPATLVQPVGSPLSLECTVEGTSNPNLYWYRQAAGRGLQLLFYSVGIGQISSEVPQNLSASRPQDRQFILSSKKLLLSDSGFYLCAWTKTGVIGNTIYFGEGSWLTVV.

The chain recombines TRBV5-4 with TRBJ2-1; 7 positions agree with TRBD2. The CDR3 has 15 residues. J gave up 0 bases and V 5 bases, and 5 bases lay outside the gene matches. Germline V gene data show CDR1 as SGHNT and CDR2 as YYREEE (reference sequence). The CDR3 sequence is CASSGGGNSYNEQFF. CDR3 DNA: TGTGCCAGCAGTGGGGGGGGAAACTCCTACAATGAGCAGTTCTTC.

This clone was seen once. V is TRBV27 and J is TRBJ1-5, with TRBD1 matching over 9 bases. This CDR3 is built from 16 residues. Germline values: CDR1 MNHEY, CDR2 SMNVEV (reference sequence). Trimming at V came to 6 bases and at J to 6 bases, leaving 12 bases not matched to a gene. In nucleotides, the CDR3 is TGTGCCAGCAGCCAAACCGGACAGGGGAAGGGTCAGCCCCAGCATTTT. Its protein product is CASSQTGQGKGQPQHF.

V usage is TRBV9 and J usage is TRBJ2-5; 9 positions agree with TRBD2. The DNA end lines up better with TRBJ2-7; the J call may be wrong. CDR3 length: 13 residues. Germline V CDR1 and CDR2: SGDLS, YYNGEE. CDR3 protein: CASSSAGGYEQYF. The CDR3 DNA sequence: TGTGCCAGCAGCTCCGCGGGGGGGTACGAGCAGTACTTC.

The sample holds a few counts of this clone. The chain recombines TRBV27 with TRBJ2-3; 14 bases map to TRBD2. This CDR3 region has 16 residues. CDR1 and CDR2 (germline): MNHEY, SMNVEV (reference sequence). With 7 bases clipped from V and 3 bases from J, the junction kept 6 bases outside the gene matches. CDR3 in DNA: TGTGCCAGCAACACGGGACTAGCGGGGGAAACAGATACGCAGTATTTT. Protein: CASNTGLAGETDTQYF.

CDR3 nucleotide sequence: TGCGCCAGCAGCGTTGGGACCGGGACAGGCCTCTACGAGCAGTACTTC. It encodes CASSVGTGTGLYEQYF. This chain uses TRBV5-1 with TRBJ2-7; 8 bases align to TRBD1. V lost 4 bases and J lost 3; bases outside the gene matches: 12. The germline V gene has CDR1 SGHRS and CDR2 YFSETQ. This CDR3 has 16 residues.

The V call is TRBV6-4, the J call TRBJ1-4; D remains unclear. Trimming took 0 bases from V and 7 from J, leaving 6 bases between them. In germline, CDR1 is MRHNA, CDR2 SNTAGT. CDR3 length equals 13 residues. The CDR3 reads CASSDSPGEKLFF. CDR3 DNA sequence: TGTGCCAGCAGTGACTCCCCCGGTGAAAAACTGTTTTTT.

This chain joins TRBV5-6 and TRBJ2-3; TRBD2 matches at 9 bases. Trimming at V came to 0 bases and at J to 4 bases, leaving 6 bases not matched to a gene. The CDR3 runs 16 residues. Germline CDR1 and CDR2: SGHDT and YYEEEE. CDR3 sequence (DNA): TGTGCCAGCAGCTTGGGGCTAGCGGGGTTGTCAGATACGCAGTATTTT. This gives the protein CASSLGLAGLSDTQYF.

The chain combines TRBV5-6 with TRBJ2-5; 10 bases are shared with TRBD2. The V gene's germline CDR1 is SGHDT and CDR2 YYEEEE. Germline trimming cut 5 bases from V and 2 bases from J; bases unmatched to any gene: 6. This CDR3 has 15 amino acids. In DNA form, the CDR3 reads TGTGCCAGCAGACTAGGACTAGCGGCGCAAGAGACCCAGTACTTC. Amino acids: CASRLGLAAQETQYF.

This chain joins TRBV18 and TRBJ2-7, with 11 bases identical to TRBD1. The germline V gene encodes CDR1 KGHSH and CDR2 LQKENI. With V trimmed by 1 base and J by 3 bases, 8 bases remained unmatched. This CDR3 comprises 17 residues. The CDR3 DNA reads as TGTGCCAGCTCACCACTTCCTTTAGGGACAGGGGGCTACGAGCAGTACTTC. Protein: CASSPLPLGTGGYEQYF.

This chain links TRBV7-2 with TRBJ2-5, with D maybe TRBD1 (6 bases). Per the germline V gene, CDR1 is SGHTA and CDR2 is FQGNSA. Trimming removed 0 bases at V and 4 bases at J, with 9 bases between. This CDR3 contains 14 residues. This chain's CDR3 is CASSLAGGGETQYF. CDR3 coding DNA: TGTGCCAGCAGCTTAGCAGGGGGTGGAGAGACCCAGTACTTC. The full variable domain, with the rest looked up from reference TRBV7-2 and TRBJ2-5, is GAGVSQSPSNKVTEKGKDVELRCDPISGHTALYWYRQSLGQGLEFLIYFQGNSAPDKSGLPSDRFSAERTGGSVSTLTIQRTQQEDSAVYLCASSLAGGGETQYFGPGTRLLVL.